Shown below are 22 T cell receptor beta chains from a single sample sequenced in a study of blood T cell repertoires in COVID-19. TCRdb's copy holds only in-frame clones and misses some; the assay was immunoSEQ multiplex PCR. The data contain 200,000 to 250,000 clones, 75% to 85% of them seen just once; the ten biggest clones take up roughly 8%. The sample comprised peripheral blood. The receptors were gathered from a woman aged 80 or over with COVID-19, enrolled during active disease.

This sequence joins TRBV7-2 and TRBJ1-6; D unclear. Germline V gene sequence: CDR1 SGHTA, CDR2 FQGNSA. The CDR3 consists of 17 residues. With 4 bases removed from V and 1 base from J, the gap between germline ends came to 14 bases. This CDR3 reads CASSSGEGFSYNSPLHF. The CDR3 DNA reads TGTGCCAGCAGCTCTGGAGAGGGATTTTCCTATAATTCACCCCTCCACTTT. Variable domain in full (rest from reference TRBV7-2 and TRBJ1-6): GAGVSQSPSNKVTEKGKDVELRCDPISGHTALYWYRQSLGQGLEFLIYFQGNSAPDKSGLPSDRFSAERTGGSVSTLTIQRTQQEDSAVYLCASSSGEGFSYNSPLHFGNGTRLTVT.

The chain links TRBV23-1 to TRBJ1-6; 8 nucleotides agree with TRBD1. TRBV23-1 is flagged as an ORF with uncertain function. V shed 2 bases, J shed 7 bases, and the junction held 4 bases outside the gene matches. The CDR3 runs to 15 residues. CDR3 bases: TGCGCCAGCAGTCAACCGGGACAGGTGAATTCACCCCTCCACTTT. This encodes CASSQPGQVNSPLHF.

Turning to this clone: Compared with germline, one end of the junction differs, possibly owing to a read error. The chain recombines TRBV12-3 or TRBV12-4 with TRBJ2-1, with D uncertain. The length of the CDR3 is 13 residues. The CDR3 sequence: CASSLVKVGNPVF. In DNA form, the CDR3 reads TGTGCCAGCAGTTTGGTGAAGGTGGGCAATCCGGTCTTC.

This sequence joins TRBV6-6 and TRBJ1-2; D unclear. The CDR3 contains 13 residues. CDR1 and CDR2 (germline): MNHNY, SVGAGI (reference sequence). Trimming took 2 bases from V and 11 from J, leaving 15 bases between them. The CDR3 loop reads CASSYENLGGYTF. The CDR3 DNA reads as TGTGCCAGCAGTTACGAGAACCTCGGAGGGTACACCTTC.

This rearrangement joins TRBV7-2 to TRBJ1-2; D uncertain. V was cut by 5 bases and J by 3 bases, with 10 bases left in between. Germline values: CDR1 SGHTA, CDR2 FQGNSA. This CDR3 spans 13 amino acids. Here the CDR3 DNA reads TGTGCCAGCAGCCCGTACGTAGACTATGGCTACACCTTC. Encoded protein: CASSPYVDYGYTF.

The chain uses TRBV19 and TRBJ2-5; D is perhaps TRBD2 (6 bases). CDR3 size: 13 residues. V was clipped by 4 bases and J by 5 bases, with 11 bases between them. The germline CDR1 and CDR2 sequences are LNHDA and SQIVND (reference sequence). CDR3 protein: CASSRDSAETQYF. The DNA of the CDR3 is TGTGCCAGTAGTAGGGACTCGGCGGAGACCCAGTACTTC.

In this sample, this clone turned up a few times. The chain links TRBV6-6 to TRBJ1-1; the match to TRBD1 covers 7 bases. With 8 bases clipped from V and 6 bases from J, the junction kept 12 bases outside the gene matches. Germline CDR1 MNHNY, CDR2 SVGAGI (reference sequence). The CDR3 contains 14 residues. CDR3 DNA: TGTGCCAGCCTCAACAAGGGGGCTGGCGCTGAAGCTTTCTTT. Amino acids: CASLNKGAGAEAFF.

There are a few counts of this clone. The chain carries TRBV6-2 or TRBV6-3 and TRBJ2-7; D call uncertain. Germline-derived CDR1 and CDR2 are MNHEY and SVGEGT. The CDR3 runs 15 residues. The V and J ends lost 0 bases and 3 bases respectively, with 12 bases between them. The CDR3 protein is CASSYSEHSLYEQYF. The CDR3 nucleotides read TGTGCCAGCAGTTACTCGGAGCACTCCCTCTACGAGCAGTACTTC.

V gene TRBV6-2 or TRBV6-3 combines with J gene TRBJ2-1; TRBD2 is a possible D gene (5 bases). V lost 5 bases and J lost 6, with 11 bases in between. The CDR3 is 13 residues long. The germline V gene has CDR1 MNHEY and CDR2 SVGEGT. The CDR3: CASSLLRVNEQFF. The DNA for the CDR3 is TGTGCCAGCAGTCTCCTGAGGGTCAATGAGCAGTTCTTC.

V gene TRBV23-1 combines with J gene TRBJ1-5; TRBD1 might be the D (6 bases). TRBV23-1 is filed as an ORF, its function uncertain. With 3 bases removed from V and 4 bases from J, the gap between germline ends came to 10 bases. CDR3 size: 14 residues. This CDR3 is CASSQDSANQPQHF. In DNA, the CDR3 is TGCGCCAGCAGTCAGGACAGCGCGAATCAGCCCCAGCATTTT.

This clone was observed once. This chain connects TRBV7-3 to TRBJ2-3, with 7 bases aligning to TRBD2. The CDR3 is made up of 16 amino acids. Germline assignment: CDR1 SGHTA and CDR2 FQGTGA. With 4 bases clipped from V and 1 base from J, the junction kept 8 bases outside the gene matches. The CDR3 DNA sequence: TGTGCCAGCAGCTCGAAGGATCGGGGGGGCACAGATACGCAGTATTTT. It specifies CASSSKDRGGTDTQYF.

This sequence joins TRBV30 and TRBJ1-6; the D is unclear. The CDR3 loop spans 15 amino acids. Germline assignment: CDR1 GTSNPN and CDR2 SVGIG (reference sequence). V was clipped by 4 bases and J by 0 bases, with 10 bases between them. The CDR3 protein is CAWNRRGSYNSPLHF. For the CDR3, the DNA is TGTGCCTGGAACCGTCGGGGCTCCTATAATTCACCCCTCCACTTT. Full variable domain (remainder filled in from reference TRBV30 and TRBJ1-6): SQTIHQWPATLVQPVGSPLSLECTVEGTSNPNLYWYRQAAGRGLQLLFYSVGIGQISSEVPQNLSASRPQDRQFILSSKKLLLSDSGFYLCAWNRRGSYNSPLHFGNGTRLTVT.

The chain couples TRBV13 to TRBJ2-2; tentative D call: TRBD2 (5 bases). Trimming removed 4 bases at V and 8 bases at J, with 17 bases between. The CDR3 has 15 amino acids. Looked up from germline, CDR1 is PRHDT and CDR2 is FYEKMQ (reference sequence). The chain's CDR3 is CASSWRLAGIGELFF. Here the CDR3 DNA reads TGTGCCAGCAGCTGGCGGCTAGCCGGGATTGGGGAGCTGTTTTTT.

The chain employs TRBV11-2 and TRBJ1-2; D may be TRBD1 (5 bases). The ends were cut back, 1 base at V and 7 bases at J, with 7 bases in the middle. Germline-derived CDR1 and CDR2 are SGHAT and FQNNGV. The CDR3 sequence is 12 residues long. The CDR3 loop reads CASSLVRGGYTF. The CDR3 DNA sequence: TGTGCCAGCAGCTTAGTTAGGGGTGGCTACACCTTC.

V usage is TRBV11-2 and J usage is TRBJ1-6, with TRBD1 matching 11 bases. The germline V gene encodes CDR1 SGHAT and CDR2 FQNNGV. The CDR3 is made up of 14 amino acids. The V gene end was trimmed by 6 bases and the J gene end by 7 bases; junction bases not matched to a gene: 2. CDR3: CASRGDRGNSPLHF. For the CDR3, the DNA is TGTGCCAGCAGAGGGGACAGGGGGAATTCACCCCTCCACTTT.

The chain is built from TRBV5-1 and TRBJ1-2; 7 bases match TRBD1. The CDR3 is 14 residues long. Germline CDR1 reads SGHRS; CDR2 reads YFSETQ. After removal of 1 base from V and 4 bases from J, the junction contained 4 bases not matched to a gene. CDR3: CASSLRSGGYGYTF. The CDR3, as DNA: TGCGCCAGCAGCTTGCGATCAGGGGGCTATGGCTACACCTTC.

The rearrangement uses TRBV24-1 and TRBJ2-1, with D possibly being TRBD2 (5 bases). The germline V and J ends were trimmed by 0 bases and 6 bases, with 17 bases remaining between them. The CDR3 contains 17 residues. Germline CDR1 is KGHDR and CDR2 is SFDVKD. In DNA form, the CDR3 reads TGTGCCACCAGTGATTTGGGAGGCCAGCAGAGAGGCAATGAGCAGTTCTTC. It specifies CATSDLGGQQRGNEQFF.

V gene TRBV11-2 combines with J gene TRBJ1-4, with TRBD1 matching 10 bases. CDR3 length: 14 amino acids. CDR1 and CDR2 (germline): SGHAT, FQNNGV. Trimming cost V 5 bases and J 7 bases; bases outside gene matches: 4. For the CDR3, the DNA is TGTGCCAGCAGCAAAGGGACAGGGGTTGAAAAACTGTTTTTT. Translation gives CASSKGTGVEKLFF.

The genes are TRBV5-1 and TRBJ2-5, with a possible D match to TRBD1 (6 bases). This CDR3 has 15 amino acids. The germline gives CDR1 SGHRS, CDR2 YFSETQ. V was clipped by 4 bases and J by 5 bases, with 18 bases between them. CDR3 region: CASSPVGTKPETQYF. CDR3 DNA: TGCGCCAGCAGCCCCGTGGGGACAAAACCGGAGACCCAGTACTTC.

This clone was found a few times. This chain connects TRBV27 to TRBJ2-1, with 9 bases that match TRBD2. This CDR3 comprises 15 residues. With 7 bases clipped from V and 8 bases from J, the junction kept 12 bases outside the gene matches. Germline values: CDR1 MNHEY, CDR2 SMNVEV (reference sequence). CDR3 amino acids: CASTTRLAGLDEQFF. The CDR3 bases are TGTGCCAGCACCACCCGGCTAGCGGGATTGGATGAGCAGTTCTTC.

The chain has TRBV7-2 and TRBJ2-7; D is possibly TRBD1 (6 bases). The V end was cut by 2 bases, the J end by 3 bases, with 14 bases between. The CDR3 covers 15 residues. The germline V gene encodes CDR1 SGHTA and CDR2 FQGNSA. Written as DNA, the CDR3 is TGTGCCAGCAGCTTATCCTCAGGGGAGTACTACGAGCAGTACTTC. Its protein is CASSLSSGEYYEQYF.

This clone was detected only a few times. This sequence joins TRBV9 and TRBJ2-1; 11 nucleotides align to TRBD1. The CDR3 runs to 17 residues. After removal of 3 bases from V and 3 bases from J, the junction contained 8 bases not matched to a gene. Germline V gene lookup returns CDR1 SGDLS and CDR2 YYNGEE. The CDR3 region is CASSGEAGTGGYNEQFF. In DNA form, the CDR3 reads TGTGCCAGCAGCGGAGAGGCCGGGACAGGGGGCTACAATGAGCAGTTCTTC. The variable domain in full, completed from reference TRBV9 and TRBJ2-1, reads DSGVTQTPKHLITATGQRVTLRCSPRSGDLSVYWYQQSLDQGLQFLIQYYNGEERAKGNILERFSAQQFPDLHSELNLSSLELGDSALYFCASSGEAGTGGYNEQFFGPGTRLTVL.